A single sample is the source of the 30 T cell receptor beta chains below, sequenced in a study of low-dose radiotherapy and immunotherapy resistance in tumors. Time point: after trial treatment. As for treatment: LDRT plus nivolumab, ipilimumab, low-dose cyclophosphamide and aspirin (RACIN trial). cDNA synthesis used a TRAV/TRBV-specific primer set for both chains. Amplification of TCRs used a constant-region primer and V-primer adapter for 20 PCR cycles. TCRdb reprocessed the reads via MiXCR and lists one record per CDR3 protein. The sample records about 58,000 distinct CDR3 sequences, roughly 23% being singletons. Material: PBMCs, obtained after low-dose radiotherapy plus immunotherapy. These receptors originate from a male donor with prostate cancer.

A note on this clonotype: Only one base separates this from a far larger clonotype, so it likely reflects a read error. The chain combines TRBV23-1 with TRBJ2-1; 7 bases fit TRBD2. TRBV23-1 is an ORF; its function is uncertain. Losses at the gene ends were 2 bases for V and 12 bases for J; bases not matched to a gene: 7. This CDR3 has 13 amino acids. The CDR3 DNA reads TGCGCCAGCAGTCAACACAGTGGGGGGGGGCAGTTCTTC. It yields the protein CASSQHSGGGQFF.

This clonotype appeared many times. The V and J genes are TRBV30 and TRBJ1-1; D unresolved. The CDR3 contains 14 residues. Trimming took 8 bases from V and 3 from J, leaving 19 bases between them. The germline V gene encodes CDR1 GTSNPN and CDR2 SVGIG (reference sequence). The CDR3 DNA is TGTGCCGCACAGCCGCGGAATACCTACACTGAAGCTTTCTTT. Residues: CAAQPRNTYTEAFF.

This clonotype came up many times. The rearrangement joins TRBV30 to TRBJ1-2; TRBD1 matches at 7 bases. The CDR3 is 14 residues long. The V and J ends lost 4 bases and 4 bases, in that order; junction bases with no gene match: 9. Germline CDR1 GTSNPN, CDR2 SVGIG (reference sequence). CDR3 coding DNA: TGTGCCTGGAAAACCGGGACAGCCGTCTATGGCTACACCTTC. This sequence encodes CAWKTGTAVYGYTF. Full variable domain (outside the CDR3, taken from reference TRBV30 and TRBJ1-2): SQTIHQWPATLVQPVGSPLSLECTVEGTSNPNLYWYRQAAGRGLQLLFYSVGIGQISSEVPQNLSASRPQDRQFILSSKKLLLSDSGFYLCAWKTGTAVYGYTFGSGTRLTVV.

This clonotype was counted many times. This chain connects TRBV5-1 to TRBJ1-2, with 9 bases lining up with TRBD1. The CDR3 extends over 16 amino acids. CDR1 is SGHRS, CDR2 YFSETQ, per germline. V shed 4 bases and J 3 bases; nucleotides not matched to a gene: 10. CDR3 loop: CASSQGDREADYGYTF. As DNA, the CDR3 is TGCGCCAGCAGCCAGGGGGACAGGGAGGCAGACTATGGCTACACCTTC.

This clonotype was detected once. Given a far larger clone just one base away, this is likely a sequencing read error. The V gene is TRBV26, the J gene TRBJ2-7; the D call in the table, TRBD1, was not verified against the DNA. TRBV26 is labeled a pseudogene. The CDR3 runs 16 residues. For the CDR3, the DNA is TGTGCCAGCAGTTCATGGAAGGACAGGGGGCGATACGAGCAGTACTTC. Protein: CASSSWKDRGRYEQYF.

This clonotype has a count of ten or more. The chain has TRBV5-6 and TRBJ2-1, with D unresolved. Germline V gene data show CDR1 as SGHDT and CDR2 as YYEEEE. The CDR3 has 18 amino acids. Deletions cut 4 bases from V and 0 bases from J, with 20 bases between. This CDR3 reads CASSPLVTPKSSYNEQFF. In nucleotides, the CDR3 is TGTGCCAGCAGCCCCTTGGTTACCCCAAAGAGCTCCTACAATGAGCAGTTCTTC.

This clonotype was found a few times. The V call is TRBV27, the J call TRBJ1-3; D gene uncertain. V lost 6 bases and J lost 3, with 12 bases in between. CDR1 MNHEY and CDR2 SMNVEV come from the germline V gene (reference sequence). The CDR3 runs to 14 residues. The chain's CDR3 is CASRRTLDGNTIYF. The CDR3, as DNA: TGTGCCAGCAGACGGACGCTCGATGGAAACACCATATATTTT.

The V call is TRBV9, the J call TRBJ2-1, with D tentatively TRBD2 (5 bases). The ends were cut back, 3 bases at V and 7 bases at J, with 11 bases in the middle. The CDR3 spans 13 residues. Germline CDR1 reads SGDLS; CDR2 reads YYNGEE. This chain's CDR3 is CASSGSPGNEQFF. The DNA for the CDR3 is TGTGCCAGCAGCGGAAGCCCGGGGAATGAGCAGTTCTTC.

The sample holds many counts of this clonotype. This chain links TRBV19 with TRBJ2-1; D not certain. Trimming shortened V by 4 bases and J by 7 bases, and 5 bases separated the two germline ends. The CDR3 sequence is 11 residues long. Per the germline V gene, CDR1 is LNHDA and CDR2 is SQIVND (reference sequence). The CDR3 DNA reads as TGTGCCAGTAGTACCCTAAATGAGCAGTTCTTC. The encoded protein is CASSTLNEQFF. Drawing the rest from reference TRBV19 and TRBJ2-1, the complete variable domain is DGGITQSPKYLFRKEGQNVTLSCEQNLNHDAMYWYRQDPGQGLRLIYYSQIVNDFQKGDIAEGYSVSREKKESFPLTVTSAQKNPTAFYLCASSTLNEQFFGPGTRLTVL.

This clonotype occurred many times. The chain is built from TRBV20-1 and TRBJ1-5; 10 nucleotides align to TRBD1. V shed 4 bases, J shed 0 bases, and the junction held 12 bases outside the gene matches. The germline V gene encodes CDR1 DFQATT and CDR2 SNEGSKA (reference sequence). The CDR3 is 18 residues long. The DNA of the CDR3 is TGCAGTGCTAAGGGGACCGGGACAGGGGTAAATAGCAATCAGCCCCAGCATTTT. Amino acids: CSAKGTGTGVNSNQPQHF.

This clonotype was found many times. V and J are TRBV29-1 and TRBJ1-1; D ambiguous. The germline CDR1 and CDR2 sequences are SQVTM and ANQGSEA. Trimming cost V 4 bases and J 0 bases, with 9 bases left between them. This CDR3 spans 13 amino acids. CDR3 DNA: TGCAGCGTTGTGGAGACGGTGAACACTGAAGCTTTCTTT. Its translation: CSVVETVNTEAFF.

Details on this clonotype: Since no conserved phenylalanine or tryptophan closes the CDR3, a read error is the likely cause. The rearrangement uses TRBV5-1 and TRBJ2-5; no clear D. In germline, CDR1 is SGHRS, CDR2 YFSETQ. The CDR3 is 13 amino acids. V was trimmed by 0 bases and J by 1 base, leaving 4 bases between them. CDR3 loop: CASSLVLQETQYL. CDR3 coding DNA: TGCGCCAGCAGCTTGGTTCTCCAAGAGACCCAGTACCTC.

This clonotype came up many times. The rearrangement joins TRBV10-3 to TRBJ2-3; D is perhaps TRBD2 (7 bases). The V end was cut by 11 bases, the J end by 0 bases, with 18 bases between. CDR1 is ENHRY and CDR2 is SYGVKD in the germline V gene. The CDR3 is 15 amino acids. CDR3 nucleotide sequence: TGTGCCGGGTCTCCGGCGGGGGCTAGCACAGATACGCAGTATTTT. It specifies CAGSPAGASTDTQYF.

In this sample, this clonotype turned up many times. In DNA, the CDR3 is TGTGCCAGCAGCCAAAGAGGGGGGCTCTCCGGGGAGCTGTTTTTT. Encoded protein: CASSQRGGLSGELFF. V gene TRBV7-2 combines with J gene TRBJ2-2; D tentatively reads TRBD1 or TRBD2 (6 bases each). The germline V gene encodes CDR1 SGHTA and CDR2 FQGNSA. Trimming left V 5 bases short and J 6 bases short, with 16 bases between. This CDR3 comprises 15 residues.

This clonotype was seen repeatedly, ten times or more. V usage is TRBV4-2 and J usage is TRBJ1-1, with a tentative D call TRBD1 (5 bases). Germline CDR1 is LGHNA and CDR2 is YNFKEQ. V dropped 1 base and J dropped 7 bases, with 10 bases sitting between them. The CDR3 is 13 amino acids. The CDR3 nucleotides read TGTGCCAGCAGCCAAGGGACATTGGGTGAAGCTTTCTTT. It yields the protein CASSQGTLGEAFF.

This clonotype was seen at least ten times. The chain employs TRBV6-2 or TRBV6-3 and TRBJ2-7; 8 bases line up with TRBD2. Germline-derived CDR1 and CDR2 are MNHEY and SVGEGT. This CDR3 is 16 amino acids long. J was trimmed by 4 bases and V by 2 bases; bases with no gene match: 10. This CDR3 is CASSYPLLAGGYEQYF. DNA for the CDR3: TGTGCCAGCAGTTACCCCCTCTTGGCGGGAGGTTACGAGCAGTACTTC.

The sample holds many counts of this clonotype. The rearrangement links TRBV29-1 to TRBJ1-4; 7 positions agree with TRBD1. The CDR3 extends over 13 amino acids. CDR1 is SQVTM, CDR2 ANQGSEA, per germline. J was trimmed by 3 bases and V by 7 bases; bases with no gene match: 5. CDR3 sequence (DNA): TGCAGCGGAAAGACAGGGCCTAATGAAAAACTGTTTTTT. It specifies CSGKTGPNEKLFF.

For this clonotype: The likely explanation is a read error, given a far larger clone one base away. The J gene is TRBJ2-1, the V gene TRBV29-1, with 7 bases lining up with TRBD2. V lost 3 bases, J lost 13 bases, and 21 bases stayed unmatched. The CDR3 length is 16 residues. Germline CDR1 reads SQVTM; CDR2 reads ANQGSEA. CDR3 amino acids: CSVDSSGREGGETQFF. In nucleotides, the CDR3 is TGCAGCGTTGACTCTAGCGGCAGAGAGGGTGGAGAGACCCAGTTCTTC.

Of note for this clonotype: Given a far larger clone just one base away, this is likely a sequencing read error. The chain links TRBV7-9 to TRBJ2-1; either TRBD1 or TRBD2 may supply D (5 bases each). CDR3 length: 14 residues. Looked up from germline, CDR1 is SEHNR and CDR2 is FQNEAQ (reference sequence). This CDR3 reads CASSFGRQINELFF. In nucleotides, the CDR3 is TGTGCCAGCAGCTTTGGGAGACAGATAAATGAGCTGTTCTTC.

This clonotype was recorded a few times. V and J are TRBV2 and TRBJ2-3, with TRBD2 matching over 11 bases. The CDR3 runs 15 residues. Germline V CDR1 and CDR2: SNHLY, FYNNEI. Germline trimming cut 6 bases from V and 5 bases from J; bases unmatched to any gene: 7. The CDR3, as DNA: TGTGCCAGCAGCCCATTAGCGGGGGGGCAAGATACGCAGTATTTT. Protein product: CASSPLAGGQDTQYF.

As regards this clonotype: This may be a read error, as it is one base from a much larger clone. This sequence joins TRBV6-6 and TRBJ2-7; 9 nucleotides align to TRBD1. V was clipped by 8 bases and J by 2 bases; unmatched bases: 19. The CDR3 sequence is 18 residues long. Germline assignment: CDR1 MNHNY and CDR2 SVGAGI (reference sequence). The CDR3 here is CASGSNLGTGTSAYEQYF. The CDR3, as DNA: TGTGCCAGCGGTTCCAACCTCGGGACAGGGACAAGCGCCTACGAGCAGTACTTC.

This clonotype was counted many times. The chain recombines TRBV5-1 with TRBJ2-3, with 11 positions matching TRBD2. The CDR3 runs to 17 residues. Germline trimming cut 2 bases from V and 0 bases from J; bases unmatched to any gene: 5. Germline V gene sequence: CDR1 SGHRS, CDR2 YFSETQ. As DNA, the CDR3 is TGCGCCAGCAGCTTTAGCGGGAGGGCCGTAAGCACAGATACGCAGTATTTT. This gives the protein CASSFSGRAVSTDTQYF.

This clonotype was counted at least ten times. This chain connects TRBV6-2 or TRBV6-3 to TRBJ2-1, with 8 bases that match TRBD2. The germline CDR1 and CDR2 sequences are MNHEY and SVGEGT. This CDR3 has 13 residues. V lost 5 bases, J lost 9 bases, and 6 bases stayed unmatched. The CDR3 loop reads CASSPPGGGEQFF. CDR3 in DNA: TGTGCCAGCAGTCCCCCGGGAGGGGGTGAGCAGTTCTTC.

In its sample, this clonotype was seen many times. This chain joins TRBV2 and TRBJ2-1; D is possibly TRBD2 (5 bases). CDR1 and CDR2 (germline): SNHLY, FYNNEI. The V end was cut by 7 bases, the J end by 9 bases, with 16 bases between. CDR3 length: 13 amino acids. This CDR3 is CASTPGSRGEQFF. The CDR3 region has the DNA TGTGCCAGCACCCCGGGAAGCCGGGGTGAGCAGTTCTTC.

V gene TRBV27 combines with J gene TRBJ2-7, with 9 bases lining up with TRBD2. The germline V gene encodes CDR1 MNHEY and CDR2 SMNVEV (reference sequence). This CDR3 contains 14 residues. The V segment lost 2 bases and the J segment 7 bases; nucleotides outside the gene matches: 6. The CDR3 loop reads CASSLAGGLWEQYF. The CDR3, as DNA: TGTGCCAGCAGTTTAGCGGGAGGGCTGTGGGAGCAGTACTTC.

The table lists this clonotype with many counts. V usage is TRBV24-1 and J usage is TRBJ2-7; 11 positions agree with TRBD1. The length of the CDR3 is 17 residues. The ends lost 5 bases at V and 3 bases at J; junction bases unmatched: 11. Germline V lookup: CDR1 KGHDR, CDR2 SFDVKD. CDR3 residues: CATSAPVGGQGGYEQYF. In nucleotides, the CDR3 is TGTGCCACCAGTGCCCCGGTCGGGGGACAGGGGGGCTACGAGCAGTACTTC.

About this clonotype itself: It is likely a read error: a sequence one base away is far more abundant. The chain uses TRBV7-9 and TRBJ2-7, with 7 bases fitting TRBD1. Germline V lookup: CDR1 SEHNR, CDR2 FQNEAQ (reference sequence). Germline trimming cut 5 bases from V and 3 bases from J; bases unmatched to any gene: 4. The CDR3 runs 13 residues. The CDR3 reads CASSGDSSYEQYF. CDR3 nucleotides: TGTGCCAGCAGCGGGGACAGTAGCTACGAGCAGTACTTC.

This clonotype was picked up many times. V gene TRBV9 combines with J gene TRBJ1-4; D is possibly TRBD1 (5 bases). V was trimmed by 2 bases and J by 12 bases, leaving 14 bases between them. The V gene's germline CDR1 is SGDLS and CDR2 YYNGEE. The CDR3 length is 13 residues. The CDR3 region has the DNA TGTGCCAGCAGCGTGGACATCCAGGGAGAACTGTTTTTT. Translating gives CASSVDIQGELFF.

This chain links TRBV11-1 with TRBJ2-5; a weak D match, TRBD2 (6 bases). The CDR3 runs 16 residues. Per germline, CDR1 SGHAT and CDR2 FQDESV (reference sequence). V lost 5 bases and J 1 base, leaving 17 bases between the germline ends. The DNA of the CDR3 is TGTGCCAGCAGCCTCCGGCGGGGCGCTACCCAAGAGACCCAGTACTTC. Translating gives CASSLRRGATQETQYF.

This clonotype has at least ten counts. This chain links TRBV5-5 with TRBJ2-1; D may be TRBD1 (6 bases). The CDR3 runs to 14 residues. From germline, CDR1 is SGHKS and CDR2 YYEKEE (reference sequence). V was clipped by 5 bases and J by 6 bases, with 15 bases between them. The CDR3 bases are TGTGCCAGCAGTGAGACAGGACGTGTCAATGAGCAGTTCTTC. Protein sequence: CASSETGRVNEQFF.